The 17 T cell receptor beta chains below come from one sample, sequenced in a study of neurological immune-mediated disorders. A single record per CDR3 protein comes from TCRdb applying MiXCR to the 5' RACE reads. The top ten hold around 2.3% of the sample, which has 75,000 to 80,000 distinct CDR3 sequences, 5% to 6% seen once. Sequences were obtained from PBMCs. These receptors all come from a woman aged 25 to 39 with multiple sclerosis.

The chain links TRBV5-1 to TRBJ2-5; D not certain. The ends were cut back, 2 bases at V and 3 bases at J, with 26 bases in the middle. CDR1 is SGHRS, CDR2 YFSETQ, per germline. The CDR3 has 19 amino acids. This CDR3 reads CASSFPPIRAFVTEETQYF. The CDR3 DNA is TGCGCCAGCAGCTTCCCACCGATCCGCGCCTTTGTCACCGAAGAGACCCAGTACTTC.

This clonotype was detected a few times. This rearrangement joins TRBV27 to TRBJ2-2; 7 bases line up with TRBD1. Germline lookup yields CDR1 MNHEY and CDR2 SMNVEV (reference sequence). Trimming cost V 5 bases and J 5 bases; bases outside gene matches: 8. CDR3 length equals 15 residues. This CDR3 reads CASSRDREITGELFF. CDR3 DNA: TGTGCCAGCAGTCGCGACAGGGAGATAACCGGGGAGCTGTTTTTT.

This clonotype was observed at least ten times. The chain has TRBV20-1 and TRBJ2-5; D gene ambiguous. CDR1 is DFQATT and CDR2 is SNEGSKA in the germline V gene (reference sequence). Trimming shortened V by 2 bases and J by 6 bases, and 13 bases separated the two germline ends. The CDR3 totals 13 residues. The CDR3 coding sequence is TGCAGTGCTAGAAATGACCTCAAAAAGACCCAGTACTTC. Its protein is CSARNDLKKTQYF.

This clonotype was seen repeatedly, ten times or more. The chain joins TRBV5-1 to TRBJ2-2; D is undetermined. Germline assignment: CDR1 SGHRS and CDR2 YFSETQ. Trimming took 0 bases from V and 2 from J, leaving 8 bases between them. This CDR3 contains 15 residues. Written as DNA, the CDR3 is TGCGCCAGCAGCTTGGACGCTGGTAACACCGGGGAGCTGTTTTTT. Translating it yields CASSLDAGNTGELFF. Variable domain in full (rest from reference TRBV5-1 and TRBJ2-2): KAGVTQTPRYLIKTRGQQVTLSCSPISGHRSVSWYQQTPGQGLQFLFEYFSETQRNKGNFPGRFSGRQFSNSRSEMNVSTLELGDSALYLCASSLDAGNTGELFFGEGSRLTVL.

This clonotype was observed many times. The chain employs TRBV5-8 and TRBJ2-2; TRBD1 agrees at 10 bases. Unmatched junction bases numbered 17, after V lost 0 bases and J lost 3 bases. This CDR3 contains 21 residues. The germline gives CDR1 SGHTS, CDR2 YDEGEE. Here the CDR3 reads CASSLDMGQGTKLRDTGELFF. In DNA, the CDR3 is TGTGCCAGCAGCTTGGACATGGGACAGGGGACCAAACTCCGGGACACCGGGGAGCTGTTTTTT.

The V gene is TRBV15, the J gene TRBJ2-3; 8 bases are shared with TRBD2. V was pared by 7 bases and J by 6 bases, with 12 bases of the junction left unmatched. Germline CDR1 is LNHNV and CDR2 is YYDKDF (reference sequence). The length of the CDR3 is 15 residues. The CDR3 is CATIRGGGLTDTQYF. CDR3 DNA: TGTGCCACCATTCGCGGCGGGGGGCTTACGGATACGCAGTATTTT.

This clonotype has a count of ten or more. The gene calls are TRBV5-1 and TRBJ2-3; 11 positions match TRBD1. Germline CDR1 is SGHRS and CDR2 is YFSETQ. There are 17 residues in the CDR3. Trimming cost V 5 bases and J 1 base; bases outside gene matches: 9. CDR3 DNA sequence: TGCGCCAGCAGAAGGGACAGGGGGACAACCGGCACAGATACGCAGTATTTT. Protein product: CASRRDRGTTGTDTQYF.

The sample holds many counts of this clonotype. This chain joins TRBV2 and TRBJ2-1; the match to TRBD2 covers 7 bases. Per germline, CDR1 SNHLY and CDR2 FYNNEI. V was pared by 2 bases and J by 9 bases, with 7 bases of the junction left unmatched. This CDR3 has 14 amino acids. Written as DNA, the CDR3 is TGTGCCAGCAGTGAATATCGGACTAGTGGTGAGCAGTTCTTC. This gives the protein CASSEYRTSGEQFF.

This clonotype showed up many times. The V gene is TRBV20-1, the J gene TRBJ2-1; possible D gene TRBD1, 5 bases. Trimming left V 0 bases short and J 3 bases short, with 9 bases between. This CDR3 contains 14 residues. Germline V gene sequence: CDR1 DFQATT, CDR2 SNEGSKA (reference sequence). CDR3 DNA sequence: TGCAGTGCTAGAGATCGGACACACTACAATGAGCAGTTCTTC. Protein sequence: CSARDRTHYNEQFF.

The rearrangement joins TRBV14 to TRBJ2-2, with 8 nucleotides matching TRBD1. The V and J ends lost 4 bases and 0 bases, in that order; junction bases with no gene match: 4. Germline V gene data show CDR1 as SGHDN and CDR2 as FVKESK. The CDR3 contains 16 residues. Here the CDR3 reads CASSRQGPTNTGELFF. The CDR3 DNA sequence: TGTGCCAGCAGCCGACAGGGGCCAACGAACACCGGGGAGCTGTTTTTT.

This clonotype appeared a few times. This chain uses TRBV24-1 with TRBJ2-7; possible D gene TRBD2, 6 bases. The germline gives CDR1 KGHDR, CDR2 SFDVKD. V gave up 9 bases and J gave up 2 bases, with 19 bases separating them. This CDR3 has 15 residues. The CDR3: CATLWGVRFTYEQYV. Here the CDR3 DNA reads TGTGCCACCCTTTGGGGGGTGAGATTCACCTACGAGCAGTACGTC.

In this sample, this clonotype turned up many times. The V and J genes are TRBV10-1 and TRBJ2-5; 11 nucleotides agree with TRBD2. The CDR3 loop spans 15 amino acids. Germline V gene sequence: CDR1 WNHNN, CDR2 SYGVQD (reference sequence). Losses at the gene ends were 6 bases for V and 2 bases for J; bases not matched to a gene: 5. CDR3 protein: CASSRGLADQETQYF. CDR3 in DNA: TGCGCCAGCAGCCGGGGACTAGCGGATCAAGAGACCCAGTACTTC.

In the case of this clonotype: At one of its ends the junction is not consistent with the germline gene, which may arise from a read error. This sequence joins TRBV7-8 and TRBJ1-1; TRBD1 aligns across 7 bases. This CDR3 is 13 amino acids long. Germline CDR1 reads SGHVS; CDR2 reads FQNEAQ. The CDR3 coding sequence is TGTGCCAGCAGCTTAGACAGGGGAATGGAAGCTATCTTT. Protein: CASSLDRGMEAIF.

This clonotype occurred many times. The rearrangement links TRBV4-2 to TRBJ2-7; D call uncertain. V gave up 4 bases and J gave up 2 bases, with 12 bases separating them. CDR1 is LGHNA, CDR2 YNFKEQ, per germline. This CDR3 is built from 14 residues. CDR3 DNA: TGTGCCAGCAGCCCGAGTAATGTCCCCTACGAGCAGTACTTC. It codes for CASSPSNVPYEQYF.

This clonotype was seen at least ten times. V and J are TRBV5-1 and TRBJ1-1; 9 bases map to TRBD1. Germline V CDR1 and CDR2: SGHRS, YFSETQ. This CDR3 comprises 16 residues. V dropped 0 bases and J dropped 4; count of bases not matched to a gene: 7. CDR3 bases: TGCGCCAGCAGCTTGGACCCGACAGGGGGGGGCACTGAAGCTTTCTTT. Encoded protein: CASSLDPTGGGTEAFF.

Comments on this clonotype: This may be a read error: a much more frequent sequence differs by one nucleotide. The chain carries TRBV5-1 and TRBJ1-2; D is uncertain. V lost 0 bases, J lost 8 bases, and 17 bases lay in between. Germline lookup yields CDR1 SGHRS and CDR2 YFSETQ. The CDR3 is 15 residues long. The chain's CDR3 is CASSLAGKNVEGYTF. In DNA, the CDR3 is TGCGCCAGCAGCTTGGCCGGGAAAAATGTCGAGGGCTACACCTTC.

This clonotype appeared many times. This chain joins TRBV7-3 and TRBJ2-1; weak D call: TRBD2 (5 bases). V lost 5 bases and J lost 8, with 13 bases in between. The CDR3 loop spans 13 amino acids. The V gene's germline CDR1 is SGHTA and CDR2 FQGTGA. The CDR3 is CASSTYGVHEQFF. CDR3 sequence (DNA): TGTGCCAGCAGCACCTACGGGGTACATGAGCAGTTCTTC.